This T cell receptor (beta chain) comes out of a study of blood T cell repertoires in COVID-19. Overall study: Donors in the United States, Italy and Spain gave samples during acute or convalescent COVID-19.

Cohort placement rested on clinical history that participants reported themselves. Generated by immunoSEQ multiplex PCR, the TCRdb table keeps only in-frame clones and is missing some. This sample yields 200,000 to 300,000 clones, of which about 90% are seen a single time; 3% to 4% belongs to the top ten. Per the germline V gene, CDR1 is ENHRY and CDR2 is SYGVKD. Trimming took 2 bases from V and 10 from J; bases not matched to a gene: 8. The CDR3 runs 15 residues. The rearrangement uses TRBV10-3 and TRBJ1-6; 7 bases fit TRBD1. The sequenced sample consisted of PBMCs or T cells enriched from blood (not recorded which). This sequence was found in a woman aged 40 to 50 with acute COVID-19. This CDR3 reads CAISEPQGRNSPLHF. CDR3 in DNA: TGTGCCATCAGTGAGCCACAGGGGAGAAACTCACCCCTCCACTTT.